This T cell receptor beta chain comes out of a study of T cells expressing NK-cell markers. For the study at large: Eight donors were sequenced, seven testing HCMV-seropositive and one testing seronegative.

Study-wide results and caveats: Dominance of the CD3+CD56-NKG2C+ fraction by these clonotypes also held in several donors.

In the case of this clonotype: Its cognate antigen is unknown.

No DNA is given; TCRdb re-called the 5' RACE reads and lists each CDR3 protein once. In total, the table holds about 440,000 distinct CDR3 sequences. The V gene's germline CDR1 is SGHRS and CDR2 YFSETQ. The CDR3 covers 14 residues. The sequencing sample was made of blood T cells: a sorted CD56 or NKG2C T cell subset, CD4+ or CD8+ T cells, or bulk PBMC T cells (not recorded which). V is TRBV5-1 and J is TRBJ2-3; there is no DNA to check the TCRdb D call of TRBD1. The TCR originated in a woman aged 18-70 years in good health. CDR3 in amino acids: CASSLGLGDAAQYF.